The present TCR beta chain was sequenced within a study of cytomegalovirus exposure and HLA in healthy donors. The PCR contained 60 Vbeta and 13 Jbeta primers. Generated by immunoSEQ multiplex PCR, the TCRdb table keeps only in-frame clones and is missing some. The repertoire consists of 100,000 to 150,000 clones, with 75% to 80% occurring once and the leading ten covering over 5%. General study results and limits: Roughly 170 TCR beta chains were listed as cytomegalovirus-associated.

As to this clone: No antigen is known for it.

With 4 bases clipped from V and 5 bases from J, the junction kept 7 bases outside the gene matches. Germline V gives CDR1 SGHTS, CDR2 YDEGEE. The CDR3 extends over 14 amino acids. V gene TRBV5-8 combines with J gene TRBJ2-5, with 8 bases fitting TRBD1. Sequencing used PBMCs. This receptor was obtained from a woman between 40 and 50 years old in good health and CMV-seronegative. CDR3 bases: TGTGCCAGCAGCCAGACAGGGGCCCGGGAGACCCAGTACTTC. It is translated as CASSQTGARETQYF.